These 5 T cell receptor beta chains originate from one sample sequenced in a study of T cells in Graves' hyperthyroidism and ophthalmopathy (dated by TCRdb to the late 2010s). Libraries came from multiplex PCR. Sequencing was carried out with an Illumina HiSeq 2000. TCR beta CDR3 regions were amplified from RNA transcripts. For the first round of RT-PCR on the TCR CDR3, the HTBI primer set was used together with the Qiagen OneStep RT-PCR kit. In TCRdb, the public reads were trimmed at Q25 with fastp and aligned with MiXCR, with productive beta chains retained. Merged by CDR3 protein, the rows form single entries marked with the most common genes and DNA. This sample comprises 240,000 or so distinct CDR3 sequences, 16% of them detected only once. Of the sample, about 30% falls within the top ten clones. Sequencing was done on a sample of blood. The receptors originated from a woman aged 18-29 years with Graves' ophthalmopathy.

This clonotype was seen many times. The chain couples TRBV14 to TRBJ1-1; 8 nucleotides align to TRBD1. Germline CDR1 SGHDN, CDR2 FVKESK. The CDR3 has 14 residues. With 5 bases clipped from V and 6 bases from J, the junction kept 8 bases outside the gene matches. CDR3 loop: CASSARQGRAEAFF. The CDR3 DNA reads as TGTGCCAGCAGCGCTCGACAGGGGCGGGCTGAAGCTTTCTTT.

The CDR3 is CASSSGMANTEAFF. The DNA for the CDR3 is TGTGCCAGTAGTTCAGGGATGGCGAACACTGAAGCTTTCTTT. The chain is built from TRBV19 and TRBJ1-1, with D perhaps matching TRBD1 (5 bases). V lost 5 bases and J lost 1, with 11 bases in between. Germline V gene data show CDR1 as LNHDA and CDR2 as SQIVND (reference sequence). The CDR3 consists of 14 residues.

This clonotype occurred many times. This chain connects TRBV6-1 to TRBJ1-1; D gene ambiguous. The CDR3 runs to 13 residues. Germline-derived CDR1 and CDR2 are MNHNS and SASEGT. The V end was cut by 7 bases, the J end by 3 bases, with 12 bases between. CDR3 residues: CASTALMDTEAFF. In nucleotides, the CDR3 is TGTGCCAGCACTGCCCTAATGGACACTGAAGCTTTCTTT.

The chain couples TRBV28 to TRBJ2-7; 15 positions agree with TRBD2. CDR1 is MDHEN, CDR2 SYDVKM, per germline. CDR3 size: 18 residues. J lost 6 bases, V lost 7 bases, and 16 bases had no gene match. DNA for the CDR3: TGTGCCAGCAACCCAACGGTGAGGACTAGCGGGGGGGCCCGCGAGCAGTACTTC. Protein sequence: CASNPTVRTSGGAREQYF.

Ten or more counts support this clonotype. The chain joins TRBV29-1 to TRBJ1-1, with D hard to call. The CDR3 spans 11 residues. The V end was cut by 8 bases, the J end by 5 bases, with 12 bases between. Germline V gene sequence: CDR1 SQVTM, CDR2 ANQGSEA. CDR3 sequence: CSPKRETEAFF. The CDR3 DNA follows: TGCAGCCCGAAACGGGAGACTGAAGCTTTCTTT.